The entry below describes one TCR beta chain. Its antigen is not known. The data were taken from a study of cytomegalovirus exposure and HLA in healthy donors. Study conclusions and caveats: For presence/absence analyses, sequencing depth was assumed to be roughly uniform across donors. The only immune exposure information that was available was CMV serostatus. Association of a missense DCLRE1C variant with TCR beta V- and J-gene trimming was reported in a later analysis.

The V end lost 6 bases, the J end lost 2 bases, and 10 bases lay between the germline ends. Germline CDR1 reads PRHDT; CDR2 reads FYEKMQ (reference sequence). The CDR3 has 14 amino acids. The donors (healthy individuals) were bone marrow donors. PCR used 60 Vbeta primers and 13 Jbeta primers. Repertoires were generated with immunoSEQ multiplex PCR, while TCRdb's copy carries only in-frame clones and drops some. The table has some 150,000 clones, just under 85% seen once. The gene calls are TRBV13 and TRBJ2-2; no reliable D call. The TCR originated in a woman aged 35 to 49 in good health and CMV-seronegative. Sequenced sample: PBMCs. The DNA of the CDR3 is TGTGCCAGCAGAAACCAGGTTAACACCGGGGAGCTGTTTTTT. This encodes CASRNQVNTGELFF.